The 26 T cell receptor beta chains listed next were all sequenced from one sample in a study of CD8 T cells in ankylosing spondylitis listed by TCRdb under 2017. Library construction relied on 5' RACE. Sequenced on an Illumina HiSeq 2500. TCRdb reran the public reads through fastp at Q25 and MiXCR, keeping productive beta chains. Here each entry gathers all rows of one CDR3 protein and keeps the most common genes and DNA. In all, the sample holds over 600,000 distinct CDR3 sequences, and over 15% of those were seen once. 19% of the sample belongs to the ten largest clones. These receptors have no identified antigens. The paper as a whole reports these results and caveats: A TCR beta motif made up of several highly homologous amino acid variants appeared to be characteristic of blood from ankylosing spondylitis patients.

Sequenced material: blood, either unsorted or a sorted T cell fraction (not recorded which). These receptors were taken from a male donor with ankylosing spondylitis.

This clonotype was seen more than once but under ten times. The chain couples TRBV29-1 to TRBJ1-1; D may be TRBD1 (5 bases). The CDR3 totals 13 residues. CDR1 and CDR2 from the germline V gene are SQVTM and ANQGSEA. V was cut by 4 bases and J by 6 bases, with 15 bases left in between. CDR3 sequence reads: CSVALGGRSEAFF. The CDR3 DNA reads as TGCAGCGTTGCTTTGGGGGGGAGGTCTGAAGCTTTCTTT.

The chain recombines TRBV5-1 with TRBJ2-2; 7 nucleotides align to TRBD1. V was pared by 2 bases and J by 5 bases, with 6 bases of the junction left unmatched. Germline V gene sequence: CDR1 SGHRS, CDR2 YFSETQ. This CDR3 has 15 amino acids. CDR3 DNA: TGCGCCAGCAGCTTTACAGGGGTACTTACCGGGGAGCTGTTTTTT. Amino acid sequence: CASSFTGVLTGELFF.

This clonotype was detected ten times or more. The chain uses TRBV12-3 or TRBV12-4 and TRBJ2-2; 10 bases match TRBD1. The CDR3 extends over 15 amino acids. With 6 bases clipped from V and 6 bases from J, the junction kept 7 bases outside the gene matches. CDR3 sequence reads: CASSSGQGGSGELFF. The CDR3 DNA sequence: TGTGCCAGCAGCTCCGGACAGGGGGGCTCCGGGGAGCTGTTTTTT.

The chain is built from TRBV5-1 and TRBJ1-2, with a weak D call TRBD1 (5 bases). The germline CDR1 and CDR2 sequences are SGHRS and YFSETQ. This CDR3 has 15 residues. The V and J ends lost 0 bases and 5 bases respectively, with 14 bases between them. CDR3 sequence: CASSLETPGRYGYTF. The CDR3, as DNA: TGCGCCAGCAGCTTGGAAACTCCGGGGCGATATGGCTACACCTTC.

The sample holds a few counts of this clonotype. One junction end does not reproduce the germline sequence, and a read error may be involved. J is TRBJ2-1 and V is TRBV12-3 or TRBV12-4; 7 nucleotides align to TRBD1. This CDR3 has 13 amino acids. The CDR3 nucleotides read TGTGCCAGCAGTTCGACAGGGATAAGGGAGCGGTTCTTC. It encodes CASSSTGIRERFF.

This sequence joins TRBV28 and TRBJ1-5; D call uncertain. Between the trimmed V and J ends, which lost 3 bases and 0 bases, there was a span of 12 bases. From germline, CDR1 is MDHEN and CDR2 SYDVKM. This CDR3 has 16 residues. The CDR3 region has the DNA TGTGCCAGCAGTTTCGGCGGCTACAATAGCAATCAGCCCCAGCATTTT. This gives the protein CASSFGGYNSNQPQHF. The whole variable domain, remainder taken from reference TRBV28 and TRBJ1-5, is DVKVTQSSRYLVKRTGEKVFLECVQDMDHENMFWYRQDPGLGLRLIYFSYDVKMKEKGDIPEGYSVSREKKERFSLILESASTNQTSMYLCASSFGGYNSNQPQHFGDGTRLSIL.

This clonotype showed up just a few times. V and J are TRBV11-1 and TRBJ2-3; D perhaps matches TRBD1 (5 bases). The V end lost 5 bases, the J end lost 5 bases, and 17 bases lay between the germline ends. The germline gives CDR1 SGHAT, CDR2 FQDESV (reference sequence). The CDR3 totals 15 residues. The CDR3 DNA sequence: TGTGCCAGCAGCCCGACAGACGCGAGAGGAGATACGCAGTATTTT. Its protein is CASSPTDARGDTQYF.

This clonotype was counted only a few times. The V gene is TRBV4-1, the J gene TRBJ1-1; D uncertain. Germline V gene sequence: CDR1 MGHRA, CDR2 YSYEKL. The V and J ends lost 0 bases and 4 bases respectively, with 9 bases between them. The CDR3 has 14 residues. The CDR3 loop reads CASSQDLDGTEAFF. The DNA for the CDR3 is TGCGCCAGCAGCCAAGACCTCGACGGCACTGAAGCTTTCTTT.

At least ten counts were recorded for this clonotype. This chain joins TRBV4-3 and TRBJ1-5; D is uncertain. V was shortened by 0 bases and J by 6 bases, with 6 bases between the two germline ends. There are 13 residues in the CDR3. The germline CDR1 and CDR2 sequences are LGHNA and YSLEER. The CDR3 region has the DNA TGCGCCAGCAGCCAAGATTCCAGTCAGCCCCAGCATTTT. This codes for CASSQDSSQPQHF.

Ten or more counts support this clonotype. This rearrangement joins TRBV12-3 or TRBV12-4 to TRBJ1-5, with unresolved D. Trimming took off 3 bases at V and 1 base at J, with 4 bases between the two ends. The CDR3 loop spans 13 amino acids. This CDR3 reads CASSLKSNQPQHF. DNA for the CDR3: TGTGCCAGCAGTTTGAAGAGCAATCAGCCCCAGCATTTT.

This clonotype was found a few times. The chain has TRBV20-1 and TRBJ1-5, with 7 bases that match TRBD1. Per germline, CDR1 DFQATT and CDR2 SNEGSKA (reference sequence). This CDR3 spans 15 amino acids. V lost 3 bases, J lost 4 bases, and 9 bases stayed unmatched. CDR3 sequence: CSASDRVRGNQPQHF. CDR3 coding DNA: TGCAGTGCTAGTGACAGGGTCCGCGGGAATCAGCCCCAGCATTTT.

As DNA, the CDR3 is TGTGCCAGCAGCTTGGGACCCGGGATCCTCACCGGGGAGCTGTTTTTT. Translated, it gives CASSLGPGILTGELFF. The rearrangement links TRBV7-2 to TRBJ2-2, with D perhaps matching TRBD1 or TRBD2 (5 bases each). The CDR3 runs 16 residues. Germline-derived CDR1 and CDR2 are SGHTA and FQGNSA. V lost 3 bases and J 4 bases, leaving 15 bases between the germline ends.

The V gene is TRBV6-5, the J gene TRBJ2-7; D perhaps matches TRBD2 (5 bases). This CDR3 comprises 11 residues. Germline V lookup: CDR1 MNHEY, CDR2 SVGAGI. V shed 2 bases and J shed 7 bases, with 6 bases lying between them. For the CDR3, the DNA is TGTGCCAGCAGTTACCGAGGGGAGCAGTACTTC. It is translated as CASSYRGEQYF.

This clonotype was picked up many times. The chain uses TRBV20-1 and TRBJ1-2; 8 bases align to TRBD1. The CDR3 has 12 residues. J gave up 4 bases and V 5 bases, and 3 bases lay outside the gene matches. CDR1 DFQATT and CDR2 SNEGSKA come from the germline V gene (reference sequence). The CDR3 is CSAGTGLYGYTF. The CDR3 coding sequence is TGCAGTGCTGGGACAGGACTCTATGGCTACACCTTC.

V and J are TRBV10-3 and TRBJ1-2; TRBD1 might be the D (5 bases). Germline CDR1 and CDR2: ENHRY and SYGVKD. Trimming took 4 bases from V and 2 from J, leaving 8 bases between them. This CDR3 contains 13 residues. CDR3 nucleotide sequence: TGTGCCATCAGTGCTGGGGGGAACTATGGCTACACCTTC. Its protein is CAISAGGNYGYTF.

This clonotype appeared many times. The V call is TRBV7-2, the J call TRBJ2-2, with D tentatively TRBD1 or TRBD2 (5 bases each). Trimming left V 9 bases short and J 6 bases short, with 14 bases between. The germline CDR1 and CDR2 sequences are SGHTA and FQGNSA. The CDR3 has 13 amino acids. In DNA, the CDR3 is TGTGCCAGTTCCCCCCGAGGGGCCGGGGAGCTGTTTTTT. It yields the protein CASSPRGAGELFF.

This clonotype has a handful of counts. The rearrangement joins TRBV5-1 to TRBJ2-1; 10 bases map to TRBD2. With 5 bases clipped from V and 4 bases from J, the junction kept 12 bases outside the gene matches. Germline lookup yields CDR1 SGHRS and CDR2 YFSETQ. This CDR3 spans 17 amino acids. CDR3 in DNA: TGCGCCAGCAGGTACAAAGAAGCGGGAGGGGATTACAATGAGCAGTTCTTC. Encoded protein: CASRYKEAGGDYNEQFF.

J is TRBJ1-1 and V is TRBV5-1, with a weak D call TRBD1 (5 bases). The V gene lost 4 bases and the J gene lost 0 bases, with 13 bases spanning the gap. The CDR3 is 15 amino acids. The V gene's germline CDR1 is SGHRS and CDR2 YFSETQ. The CDR3, as DNA: TGCGCCAGCAGCGCGTTTCAGGGACTGAACACTGAAGCTTTCTTT. It codes for CASSAFQGLNTEAFF.

This clonotype was detected only a few times. The genes are TRBV27 and TRBJ1-2; possible D gene TRBD1, 5 bases. Between the trimmed V and J ends, which lost 4 bases and 4 bases, there was a span of 10 bases. In germline, CDR1 is MNHEY, CDR2 SMNVEV (reference sequence). The CDR3 runs to 13 residues. This chain's CDR3 is CASSWQGAYGYTF. CDR3 DNA: TGTGCCAGCAGTTGGCAGGGCGCCTATGGCTACACCTTC.

This clonotype was recorded a few times. The chain uses TRBV5-1 and TRBJ2-7; D might be TRBD1 (5 bases). CDR3 size: 14 residues. Trimming removed 1 base from V and 6 bases from J, with 14 bases in between. Germline V gives CDR1 SGHRS, CDR2 YFSETQ. The chain's CDR3 is CASSLSAGSGEQYF. For the CDR3, the DNA is TGCGCCAGCAGCTTGTCGGCAGGGTCGGGCGAGCAGTACTTC.

A few counts support this clonotype. The rearrangement joins TRBV5-1 to TRBJ1-1; TRBD1 matches at 12 bases. The CDR3 contains 16 residues. After removal of 7 bases from V and 5 bases from J, the junction contained 12 bases not matched to a gene. Germline CDR1 is SGHRS and CDR2 is YFSETQ. The CDR3 sequence: CASEVGTGGVVTEAFF. The CDR3 DNA reads TGCGCCAGCGAGGTAGGGACAGGGGGCGTCGTTACTGAAGCTTTCTTT.

This clonotype was observed at least ten times. The CDR3 reads CASSPFLGTNHRSPLHF. In DNA form, the CDR3 reads TGTGCCAGCTCACCTTTTCTCGGGACAAATCATCGGTCACCCCTCCACTTT. This chain uses TRBV18 with TRBJ1-6; maybe TRBD1 (6 bases). The V end lost 3 bases, the J end lost 10 bases, and 22 bases lay between the germline ends. Germline CDR1 reads KGHSH; CDR2 reads LQKENI. The CDR3 covers 17 residues.

The chain uses TRBV28 and TRBJ2-2; D gene ambiguous. V was trimmed by 7 bases and J by 7 bases, leaving 7 bases between them. The CDR3 is 11 amino acids. Germline V gene lookup returns CDR1 MDHEN and CDR2 SYDVKM. For the CDR3, the DNA is TGTGCCAGCATCTCTAACGGGGAGCTGTTTTTT. Its protein is CASISNGELFF. Using reference TRBV28 and TRBJ2-2 for the parts outside the CDR3, the full variable domain is DVKVTQSSRYLVKRTGEKVFLECVQDMDHENMFWYRQDPGLGLRLIYFSYDVKMKEKGDIPEGYSVSREKKERFSLILESASTNQTSMYLCASISNGELFFGEGSRLTVL.

This sequence joins TRBV20-1 and TRBJ2-1; D gene unclear. In germline, CDR1 is DFQATT, CDR2 SNEGSKA (reference sequence). With 7 bases removed from V and 0 bases from J, the gap between germline ends came to 13 bases. This CDR3 region has 14 residues. The CDR3 protein is CSGKPSSSYNEQFF. The CDR3 DNA reads as TGCAGTGGAAAGCCCTCGAGCTCCTACAATGAGCAGTTCTTC.

This rearrangement joins TRBV18 to TRBJ1-5; D unresolved. The CDR3 is 14 amino acids. Trimming removed 3 bases from V and 0 bases from J, with 6 bases in between. CDR1 and CDR2 from the germline V gene are KGHSH and LQKENI. The CDR3 loop is CASSPDPSNQPQHF. CDR3 sequence (DNA): TGTGCCAGCTCACCTGACCCTAGCAATCAGCCCCAGCATTTT.

This chain uses TRBV29-1 with TRBJ1-1, with 8 bases matching TRBD1. Germline CDR1 reads SQVTM; CDR2 reads ANQGSEA. This CDR3 has 14 residues. Trimming cost V 6 bases and J 4 bases; bases outside gene matches: 10. CDR3 sequence (DNA): TGCAGCGTGTACGGACAGGGTTTAATCACTGAAGCTTTCTTT. Translating gives CSVYGQGLITEAFF.